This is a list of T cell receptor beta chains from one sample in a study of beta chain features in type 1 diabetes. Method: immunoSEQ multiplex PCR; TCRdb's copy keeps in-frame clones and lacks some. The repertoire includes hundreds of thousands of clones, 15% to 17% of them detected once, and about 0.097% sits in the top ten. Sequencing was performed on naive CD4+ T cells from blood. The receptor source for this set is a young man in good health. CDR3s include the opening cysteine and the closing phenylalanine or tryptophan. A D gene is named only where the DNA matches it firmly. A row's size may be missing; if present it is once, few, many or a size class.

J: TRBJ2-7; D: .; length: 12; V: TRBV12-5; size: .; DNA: TGTGCTAGTGGTTTGCATTACTACGAGCAGTACTTC; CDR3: CASGLHYYEQYF
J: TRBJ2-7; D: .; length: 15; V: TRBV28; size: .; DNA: TGTGCCAGCACCACACCGGGGACACCTAACTACGAGCAGTACTTC; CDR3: CASTTPGTPNYEQYF
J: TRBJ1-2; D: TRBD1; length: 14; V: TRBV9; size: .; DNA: TGTGCCAGCAGCGTAGTACCAGGGGGTCATGGCTACACCTTC; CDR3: CASSVVPGGHGYTF
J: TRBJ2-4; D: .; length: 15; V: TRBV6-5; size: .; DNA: TGTGCCAGCAGTTACTCTGAGGTAGCCAAAAACATTCAGTACTTC; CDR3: CASSYSEVAKNIQYF
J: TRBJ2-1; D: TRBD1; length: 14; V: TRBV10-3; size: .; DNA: TGTGCCATCAATCGGGACAGGTTCTACAATGAGCAGTTCTTC; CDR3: CAINRDRFYNEQFF
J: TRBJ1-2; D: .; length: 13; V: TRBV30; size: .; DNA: TGTGCCTGCCTCCATCAGGGGAGTCATGGCTACACCTTC; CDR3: CACLHQGSHGYTF
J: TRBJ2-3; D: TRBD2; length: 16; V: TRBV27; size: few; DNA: TGTGCCAGCAGTTTTTCACCCGCCGCGGGGGAAGATACGCAGTATTTT; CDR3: CASSFSPAAGEDTQYF
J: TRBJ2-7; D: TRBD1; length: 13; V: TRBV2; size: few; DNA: TGTGCCAGCAGTGTGGACAGGGGATACGAGCAGTACTTC; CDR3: CASSVDRGYEQYF
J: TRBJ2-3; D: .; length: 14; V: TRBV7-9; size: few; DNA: TGTGCCAGCAGCCCCCGGGGGATGGCAGATACGCAGTATTTT; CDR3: CASSPRGMADTQYF
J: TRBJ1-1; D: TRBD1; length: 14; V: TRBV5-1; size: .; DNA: TGCGCCAGCAGCCATGGGACAGATTCCACTGAAGCTTTCTTT; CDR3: CASSHGTDSTEAFF
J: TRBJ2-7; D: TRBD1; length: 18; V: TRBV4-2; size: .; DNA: TGTGCCAGCAGCCAAATAGGGACAGGGGGCCCGAGCACCTACGAGCAGTACTTC; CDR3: CASSQIGTGGPSTYEQYF
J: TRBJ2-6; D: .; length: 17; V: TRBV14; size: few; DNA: TGTGCCAGCAGCCAAGTGCAGGGGTTTTCTGGGGCCAACGTCCTGACTTTC; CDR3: CASSQVQGFSGANVLTF
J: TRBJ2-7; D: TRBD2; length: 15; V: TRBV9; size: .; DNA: TGTGCCAGCAGCGTAGGCGGGAGGACCCCCTACGAGCAGTACTTC; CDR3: CASSVGGRTPYEQYF
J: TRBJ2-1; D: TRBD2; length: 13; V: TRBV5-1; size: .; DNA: TGCGCCAGCAGCCCGGGGGGTTACAATGAGCAGTTCTTC; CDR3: CASSPGGYNEQFF
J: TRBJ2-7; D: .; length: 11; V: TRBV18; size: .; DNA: TGTGCCAGCTCACCAGGGATTCCGCAGTACTTC; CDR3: CASSPGIPQYF
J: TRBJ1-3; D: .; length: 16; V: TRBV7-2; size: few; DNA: TGTGCCAGCAGCTACTACAGGGTCGACTCTGGAAACACCATATATTTT; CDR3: CASSYYRVDSGNTIYF
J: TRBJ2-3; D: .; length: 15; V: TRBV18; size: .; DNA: TGTGCCAGCTCACCACGGGGGAGTCGCACAGATACGCAGTATTTT; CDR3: CASSPRGSRTDTQYF
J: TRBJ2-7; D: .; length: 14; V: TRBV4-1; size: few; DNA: TGCGCCAGCAGTCTATCCACGAACTCCTACGAGCAGTACTTC; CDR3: CASSLSTNSYEQYF
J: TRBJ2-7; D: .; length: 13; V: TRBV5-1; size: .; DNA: TGCGCCAGCAGCTACGGCGCAACCTACGAGCAGTACTTC; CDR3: CASSYGATYEQYF
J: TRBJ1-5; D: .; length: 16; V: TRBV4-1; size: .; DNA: TGCGCCAGCAGCCCCCGGCCTGGGGAAGTTGATCAGCCCCAGCATTTT; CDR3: CASSPRPGEVDQPQHF